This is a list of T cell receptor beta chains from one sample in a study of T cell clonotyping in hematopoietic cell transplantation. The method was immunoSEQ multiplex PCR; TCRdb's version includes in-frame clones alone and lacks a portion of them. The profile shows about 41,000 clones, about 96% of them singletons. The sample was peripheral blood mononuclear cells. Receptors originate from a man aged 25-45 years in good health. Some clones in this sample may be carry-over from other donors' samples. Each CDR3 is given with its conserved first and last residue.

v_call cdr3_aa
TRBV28 CASSDLLVSANEKLFF
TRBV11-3 CASSSGTSGGELSTDTQYF
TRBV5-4 CASSPGLAGGRASDTQYF
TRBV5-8 CASSLEFREAYGYTF
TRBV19 CASSILLADNEQFF
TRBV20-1 CSAGGDEKLFF
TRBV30 CAWSVGAGANVLTF
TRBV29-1 CSVGGNTIYF
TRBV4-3 CASSQVDRAYNEQFF
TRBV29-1 CSVEPRSSYNEQFF
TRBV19 CASRPSENYGYTF
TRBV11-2 CASSWTAANEKLFF
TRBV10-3 CAISENPDSGDGYTF
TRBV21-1 CASSEEAFF
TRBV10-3 CAISGDGGKGSTEAFF
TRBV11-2 CASSLAGGPANEQFF
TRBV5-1 CASSPKTGMNTEAFF
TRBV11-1 CASSFSGNTEAFF